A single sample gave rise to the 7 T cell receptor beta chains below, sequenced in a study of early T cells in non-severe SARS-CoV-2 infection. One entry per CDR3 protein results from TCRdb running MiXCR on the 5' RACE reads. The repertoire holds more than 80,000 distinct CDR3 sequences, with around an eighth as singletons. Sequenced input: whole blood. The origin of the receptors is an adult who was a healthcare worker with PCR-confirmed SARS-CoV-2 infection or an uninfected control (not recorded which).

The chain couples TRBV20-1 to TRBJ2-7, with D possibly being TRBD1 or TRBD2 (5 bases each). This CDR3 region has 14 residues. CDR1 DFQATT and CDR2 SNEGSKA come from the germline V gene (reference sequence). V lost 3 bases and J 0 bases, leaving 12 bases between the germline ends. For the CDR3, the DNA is TGCAGTGCTAGTTGGGACCAGAGCTCCTACGAGCAGTACTTC. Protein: CSASWDQSSYEQYF.

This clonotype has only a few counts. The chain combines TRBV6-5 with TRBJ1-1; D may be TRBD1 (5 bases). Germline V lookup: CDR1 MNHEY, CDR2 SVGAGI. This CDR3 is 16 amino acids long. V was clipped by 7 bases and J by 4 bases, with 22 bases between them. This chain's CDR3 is CASTRGGQGEGTEAFF. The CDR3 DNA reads TGTGCCAGCACTCGAGGTGGCCAAGGGGAGGGCACTGAAGCTTTCTTT.

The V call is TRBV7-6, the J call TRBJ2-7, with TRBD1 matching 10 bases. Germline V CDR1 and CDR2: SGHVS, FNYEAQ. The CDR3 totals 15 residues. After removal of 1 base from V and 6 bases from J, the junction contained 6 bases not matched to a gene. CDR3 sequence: CASSLGGQGSGEQYF. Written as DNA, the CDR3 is TGTGCCAGCAGCTTAGGGGGACAGGGGTCTGGCGAGCAGTACTTC.

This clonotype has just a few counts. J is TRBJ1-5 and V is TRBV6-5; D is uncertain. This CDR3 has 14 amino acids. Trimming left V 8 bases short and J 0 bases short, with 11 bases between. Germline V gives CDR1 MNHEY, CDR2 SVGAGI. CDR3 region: CASSPRNSNQPQHF. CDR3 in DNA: TGTGCCAGCTCTCCTCGTAATAGCAATCAGCCCCAGCATTTT.

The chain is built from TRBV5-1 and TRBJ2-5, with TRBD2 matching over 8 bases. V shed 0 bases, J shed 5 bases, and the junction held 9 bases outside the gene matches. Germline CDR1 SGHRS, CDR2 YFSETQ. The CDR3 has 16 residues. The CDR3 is CASSLDIWRLAETQYF. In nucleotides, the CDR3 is TGCGCCAGCAGCTTGGATATATGGCGACTAGCGGAGACCCAGTACTTC.

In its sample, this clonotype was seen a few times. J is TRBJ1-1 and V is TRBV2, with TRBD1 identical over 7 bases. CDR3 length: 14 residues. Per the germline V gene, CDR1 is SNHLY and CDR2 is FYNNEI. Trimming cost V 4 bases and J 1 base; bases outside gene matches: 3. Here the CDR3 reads CASSGGQKNTEAFF. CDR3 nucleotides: TGTGCCAGCAGTGGGGGACAGAAGAACACTGAAGCTTTCTTT.

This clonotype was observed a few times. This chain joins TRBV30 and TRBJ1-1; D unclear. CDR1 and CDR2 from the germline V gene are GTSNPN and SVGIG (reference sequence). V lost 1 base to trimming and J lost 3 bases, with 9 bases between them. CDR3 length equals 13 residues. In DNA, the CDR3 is TGTGCCTGGAGTGGCGGAGGCGACACTGAAGCTTTCTTT. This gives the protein CAWSGGGDTEAFF.